This T cell receptor (beta chain) was observed in a study of OX40 agonist ivuxolimab in advanced cancers. A note on the overall study: Ivuxolimab was a fully human IgG2 agonistic monoclonal antibody targeting the costimulatory receptor OX40 (CD134). Intravenous ivuxolimab was administered to patients every 2 weeks at six dose levels: 0.01, 0.1, 0.3, 1.5, 3 and 10 mg/kg. Among the approximately 50 dose-escalation patients, around 19 had hepatocellular carcinoma, roughly 15 melanoma, 9 renal cell carcinoma and 9 head and neck cancer. In the dose-escalation cohort, around four fifths of patients were male, and the mean age was approximately 60 years with a range of roughly 20 to 85. Prior anti-PD-1, anti-PD-L1 or anti-CTLA-4 therapy was permitted, and checkpoint inhibitors had been received by under 50% of dose-escalation patients. Three dose-escalation patients achieved partial responses, one with hepatocellular carcinoma and two with cutaneous melanoma. Peripheral TCRbeta sequencing was intended to test whether TCR sequence diversity was altered and clonal T-cell expansion was caused by ivuxolimab. The paper reports the monotherapy dose-escalation portion (N = 52 patients) of the phase I ivuxolimab trial.

V lost 2 bases and J lost 4 bases; the stretch between them is 8 bases long. The CDR3 starts with the cysteine, ends with the phenylalanine, and has 14 residues. Just CDR3 DNA is preserved here, 42 bases in frame from base 1. Based on the germline V gene, the CDR1 and CDR2 sequences are SNHLY and FYNNEI. Here is what the overall study found, with its caveats: Antigen specificity was not determined for the clonally expanded peripheral T cells. Low levels of normalized T-cell clonal expansion were also seen in some patients who did not respond. In partial responders in the 0.1-3.0 mg/kg groups, normalized peripheral clonal expansion was found to be among the lowest, especially among CD8+ T cells. On average, CD8+ T cells showed more expanded clones than CD4+ T cells after ivuxolimab. Clonal expansion of both CD4+ and CD8+ blood T cells was observed from baseline to week 6 at doses 0.1 to 3.0 mg/kg.

With respect to this clone: The clone's antigen remains unknown. No quality values exist for individual bases; no much larger clone is one base distant.

Patients with a history of autoimmune disease or receiving systemic immunosuppression were excluded from the trial. In every dose cohort, peripheral blood was drawn for TCR sequencing at baseline, cycle 4 day 1, and cycle 7 day 1. The samples were drawn from a first-in-human, open-label, multicenter phase I dose-escalation trial of ivuxolimab. Adults with locally advanced or metastatic melanoma, renal cell, hepatocellular, or head and neck squamous cell carcinoma were enrolled in the trial. Before TCR sequencing, CD4+ T cells and CD8+ T cells were sorted from peripheral blood as separate populations. For sequencing of the TCRbeta CDR3 region, genomic DNA was extracted from the sorted cells. TCRbeta CDR3 regions were sequenced using the immunoSEQ Assay. TCRdb re-hosts the immuneACCESS table, in-frame sequences only. Its copies lack some clones; in the studies checked, an unresolved V gene accounts for under half of them, and the cause for the rest is not known. The sample table holds approximately 100,000 clones, of which about 92% were seen once. The top ten hold roughly 1.6% of the sample.

Sequencing was performed on CD4+ or CD8+ T cells sorted from blood, taken in a trial of the OX40 agonist ivuxolimab. The V gene is TRBV2 and the J gene is TRBJ1-4; a confident D gene designation cannot be given. The origin of this receptor is an adult with an advanced solid tumor such as melanoma, head and neck, liver or kidney cancer. The bases are TGTGCCAGCAGTGAACTGGCAGTTAATGAAAAACTGTTTTTT. It encodes CASSELAVNEKLFF.